This T cell receptor (beta chain) was observed in a study of cytomegalovirus exposure and HLA in healthy donors. Whole-study findings and limits: Associated with cytomegalovirus, according to the listing, were 150 to 200 TCR beta chains. The likely origin of a cluster of highly shared sequence variants was a sequencing artifact. A few CMV-associated chains proved CMV antigen-specific in vitro. Rare sequences made up most TCRs, while some public TCRs were found in many donors.

This CDR3 spans 16 amino acids. V lost 0 bases, J lost 1 base, and 12 bases lay in between. Per the germline V gene, CDR1 is LGHNA and CDR2 is YSLEER. The PCR made use of 60 Vbeta and 13 Jbeta primers. The method was immunoSEQ multiplex PCR; TCRdb's version includes in-frame clones alone and lacks a portion of them. The sample has tens of thousands of clones. Notes on this clone: Its antigen is unknown.

This rearrangement joins TRBV4-3 to TRBJ1-2; no clear D gene. The origin of this receptor is a man aged 40-50 years in good health and CMV-seropositive. The sample comprised PBMCs. The CDR3 DNA reads TGCGCCAGCAGCCAAGATCGGGGATACAGTAACTATGGCTACACCTTC. This translates into CASSQDRGYSNYGYTF.